A single sample is the source of the 31 T cell receptor beta chains below, sequenced in a study of cytomegalovirus exposure and HLA in healthy donors. Both 60 Vbeta primers and 13 Jbeta primers went into the PCR. Repertoires were generated with immunoSEQ multiplex PCR, while TCRdb's copy carries only in-frame clones and drops some. The sample holds about 160,000 clones, approximately 77% seen once. What was sequenced was PBMCs. The receptors originated from a man aged 25-40 years in good health and CMV-seropositive.

As regards this clone: This sample includes further DNA sequences coding for the same CDR3. The chain uses TRBV6-1 and TRBJ1-1; D is ambiguous. Germline assignment: CDR1 MNHNS and CDR2 SASEGT. This CDR3 contains 14 residues. Trimming cost V 2 bases and J 3 bases, with 10 bases left between them. The CDR3 bases are TGTGCCAGCAGTGAATCAAGGAGGGACACTGAAGCTTTCTTT. This encodes CASSESRRDTEAFF.

This clone was found a few times. The chain combines TRBV5-1 with TRBJ1-4, with D uncertain. Germline-derived CDR1 and CDR2 are SGHRS and YFSETQ. This CDR3 comprises 13 residues. V lost 1 base, J lost 6 bases, and 7 bases lay in between. The CDR3 nucleotides are TGCGCCAGCAGCTTGTCCGGGGATGAAAAACTGTTTTTT. Translation gives CASSLSGDEKLFF.

V usage is TRBV5-1 and J usage is TRBJ2-7; TRBD1 is a possible D gene (5 bases). CDR1 and CDR2 (germline): SGHRS, YFSETQ. This CDR3 has 14 residues. V was trimmed by 1 base and J by 4 bases, leaving 12 bases between them. The CDR3 region is CASSLWSGPYEQYF. The CDR3, as DNA: TGCGCCAGCAGCTTGTGGTCAGGGCCATACGAGCAGTACTTC.

The V and J genes are TRBV6-1 and TRBJ2-5; 8 nucleotides match TRBD2. The CDR3 runs to 14 residues. Per the germline V gene, CDR1 is MNHNS and CDR2 is SASEGT. The ends lost 7 bases at V and 2 bases at J; junction bases unmatched: 6. DNA of the CDR3: TGTGCCAGCAATCGGGGGGGGAGACAAGAGACCCAGTACTTC. Protein product: CASNRGGRQETQYF.

The rearrangement uses TRBV20-1 and TRBJ2-1; the match to TRBD2 covers 7 bases. V gave up 4 bases and J gave up 16 bases; unmatched junction bases: 7. The CDR3 length is 10 residues. Looked up from germline, CDR1 is DFQATT and CDR2 is SNEGSKA (reference sequence). CDR3 loop: CSATSGRGFF. The DNA of the CDR3 is TGCAGTGCTACTAGCGGAAGGGGATTCTTC.

This chain links TRBV6-5 with TRBJ1-5, with 7 bases lining up with TRBD1. Germline V gene lookup returns CDR1 MNHEY and CDR2 SVGAGI. The junction had 8 bases not matched to a gene; V was cut back by 5 bases and J by 4 bases. The CDR3 loop spans 15 amino acids. The CDR3 DNA is TGTGCCAGCAGTCCACAGGGGCTGGGAAATCAGCCCCAGCATTTT. Its protein is CASSPQGLGNQPQHF.

Only a few counts were recorded for this clone. The chain recombines TRBV5-5 with TRBJ1-2; a weak D match, TRBD1 (5 bases). V was cut by 6 bases and J by 4 bases, with 19 bases left in between. The CDR3 length is 15 residues. Germline V gene sequence: CDR1 SGHKS, CDR2 YYEKEE (reference sequence). The CDR3 nucleotides are TGTGCCAGCACCCTGACCACCTCAGGGCTCTATGGCTACACCTTC. Protein sequence: CASTLTTSGLYGYTF.

J is TRBJ2-1 and V is TRBV11-2; 7 positions match TRBD2. V shed 5 bases and J 1 base; nucleotides not matched to a gene: 14. The germline V gene encodes CDR1 SGHAT and CDR2 FQNNGV. The CDR3 sequence is 18 residues long. CDR3 sequence: CASSPQGGTFRSYNEQFF. The CDR3 region has the DNA TGTGCCAGCAGCCCCCAGGGAGGGACGTTTCGATCCTACAATGAGCAGTTCTTC.

The V and J genes are TRBV27 and TRBJ2-7, with D hard to call. V shed 2 bases and J shed 4 bases, with 15 bases lying between them. Germline CDR1 reads MNHEY; CDR2 reads SMNVEV (reference sequence). This CDR3 is 15 amino acids long. CDR3 DNA sequence: TGTGCCAGCAGTTTAGGGCCGGATCGCCCATACGAGCAGTACTTC. Protein product: CASSLGPDRPYEQYF.

The CDR3 sequence: CASSLERQGGTEAFF. The CDR3 DNA reads as TGTGCCAGCAGCTTAGAGAGACAGGGTGGCACTGAAGCTTTCTTT. V is TRBV7-6 and J is TRBJ1-1; TRBD1 matches 7 bases. Germline V gene data show CDR1 as SGHVS and CDR2 as FNYEAQ. This CDR3 has 15 residues. J gave up 4 bases and V 1 base, and 6 bases lay outside the gene matches.

A single count supports this clone. The chain carries TRBV7-2 and TRBJ2-1; 10 nucleotides agree with TRBD2. J lost 1 base, V lost 5 bases, and 2 bases had no gene match. CDR3 length: 15 amino acids. Germline CDR1 reads SGHTA; CDR2 reads FQGNSA. CDR3 amino acids: CASSPAGGSYNEQFF. In DNA, the CDR3 is TGTGCCAGCAGCCCAGCGGGGGGGTCCTACAATGAGCAGTTCTTC.

The gene calls are TRBV27 and TRBJ2-5; a possible D gene is TRBD1 (6 bases). Germline values: CDR1 MNHEY, CDR2 SMNVEV (reference sequence). The CDR3 has 13 amino acids. V was clipped by 6 bases and J by 5 bases, with 13 bases between them. The CDR3 sequence: CASRGHGRETQYF. The CDR3 region has the DNA TGTGCCAGCAGGGGACATGGCAGGGAGACCCAGTACTTC.

The CDR3 bases are TGTGCCAGCAGTCCCCCGGGGACTCTGAACACTGAAGCTTTCTTT. Its protein product is CASSPPGTLNTEAFF. This rearrangement joins TRBV28 to TRBJ1-1, with D possibly being TRBD1 (5 bases). The CDR3 extends over 15 amino acids. The V and J ends lost 5 bases and 0 bases respectively, with 13 bases between them. Germline V gives CDR1 MDHEN, CDR2 SYDVKM.

The rearrangement links TRBV7-9 to TRBJ1-3; tentatively, D is TRBD1 (5 bases). The germline gives CDR1 SEHNR, CDR2 FQNEAQ (reference sequence). This CDR3 region has 16 residues. With 4 bases removed from V and 3 bases from J, the gap between germline ends came to 16 bases. CDR3 sequence (DNA): TGTGCCAGCAGCTACACCGACCAGGGCCGTGGAAACACCATATATTTT. As protein: CASSYTDQGRGNTIYF.

The V call is TRBV7-6, the J call TRBJ2-7, with TRBD2 matching over 10 bases. V gave up 5 bases and J gave up 2 bases; unmatched junction bases: 6. The CDR3 is made up of 15 amino acids. Germline V gives CDR1 SGHVS, CDR2 FNYEAQ. This CDR3 reads CASSRSGGNPYEQYF. In DNA form, the CDR3 reads TGTGCCAGCAGCCGTAGCGGGGGGAACCCCTACGAGCAGTACTTC.

This clone was picked up a small number of times. The rearrangement joins TRBV19 to TRBJ1-1; TRBD1 agrees at 12 bases. V trimming: 7 bases; J trimming: 7 bases; junction bases outside the gene matches: 10. The CDR3 length is 15 residues. Germline V lookup: CDR1 LNHDA, CDR2 SQIVND (reference sequence). CDR3 coding DNA: TGTGCCAGTAAAAGCCGGGGACAGGGGGCTCTTGAAGCTTTCTTT. Translation: CASKSRGQGALEAFF.

This clone has more than one count but fewer than ten. This chain joins TRBV6-5 and TRBJ2-5, with 7 bases identical to TRBD1. V shed 6 bases and J 1 base; nucleotides not matched to a gene: 8. Germline values: CDR1 MNHEY, CDR2 SVGAGI. This CDR3 is 15 amino acids long. The CDR3 loop reads CASSRRDSSQETQYF. The CDR3 DNA follows: TGTGCCAGCAGCCGAAGGGACAGCAGCCAAGAGACCCAGTACTTC.

This clone is classed as medium-sized. This chain links TRBV5-4 with TRBJ2-2, with 11 bases lining up with TRBD1. The CDR3 covers 17 residues. Looked up from germline, CDR1 is SGHNT and CDR2 is YYREEE (reference sequence). The V segment lost 3 bases and the J segment 4 bases; nucleotides outside the gene matches: 8. The CDR3 bases are TGTGCCAGCAGCTACGCCCTCGGGACAGGGGGCACCGGGGAGCTGTTTTTT. Translating gives CASSYALGTGGTGELFF.

This clone occurred a few times. V usage is TRBV6-1 and J usage is TRBJ1-5; D perhaps matches TRBD1 (6 bases). The CDR3 is 18 residues long. The germline V gene encodes CDR1 MNHNS and CDR2 SASEGT. Between the trimmed V and J ends, which lost 3 bases and 3 bases, there was a span of 21 bases. The CDR3: CASSDPTAQGNNNQPQHF. CDR3 DNA: TGTGCCAGCAGTGACCCGACGGCACAGGGCAACAACAATCAGCCCCAGCATTTT.

This chain joins TRBV5-4 and TRBJ2-2; 8 nucleotides match TRBD1. Germline assignment: CDR1 SGHNT and CDR2 YYREEE (reference sequence). V was clipped by 4 bases and J by 1 base; unmatched bases: 6. This CDR3 contains 16 residues. CDR3 sequence (DNA): TGTGCCAGCAGCGTAGCCGGGACAGGGAACACCGGGGAGCTGTTTTTT. This sequence encodes CASSVAGTGNTGELFF. The full variable domain, its missing parts supplied by reference TRBV5-4 and TRBJ2-2, is ETGVTQSPTHLIKTRGQQVTLRCSSQSGHNTVSWYQQALGQGPQFIFQYYREEENGRGNFPPRFSGLQFPNYSSELNVNALELDDSALYLCASSVAGTGNTGELFFGEGSRLTVL.

This clone was seen just once. This chain links TRBV6-5 with TRBJ2-7; 7 nucleotides agree with TRBD1. Unmatched junction bases numbered 3, after V lost 4 bases and J lost 3 bases. Germline V gene sequence: CDR1 MNHEY, CDR2 SVGAGI. The CDR3 is 13 residues long. The CDR3 DNA is TGTGCCAGCAGTTCGGGACAGCACTACGAGCAGTACTTC. It yields the protein CASSSGQHYEQYF.

The chain employs TRBV6-4 and TRBJ2-2; D may be TRBD2 (6 bases). Germline lookup yields CDR1 MRHNA and CDR2 SNTAGT. The CDR3 runs 15 residues. Trimming cost V 6 bases and J 3 bases, with 14 bases left between them. The CDR3 DNA sequence: TGTGCCAGCAGAGTAGCGGAGGGCCACACCGGGGAGCTGTTTTTT. Protein product: CASRVAEGHTGELFF.

The V call is TRBV7-9, the J call TRBJ1-2; 12 bases map to TRBD1. Germline lookup yields CDR1 SEHNR and CDR2 FQNEAQ (reference sequence). V lost 5 bases and J lost 8; bases outside the gene matches: 6. The CDR3 loop spans 14 amino acids. In DNA form, the CDR3 reads TGTGCCAGCAGCCCCCGGGACAGGGGGCACGGCTACACCTTC. Its protein product is CASSPRDRGHGYTF.

The chain joins TRBV25-1 to TRBJ2-1; TRBD1 might be the D (6 bases). Between the trimmed V and J ends, which lost 4 bases and 3 bases, there was a span of 16 bases. The CDR3 is 16 amino acids. Per the germline V gene, CDR1 is MGHDK and CDR2 is SYGVNS. The CDR3 loop is CASSGTGTRVYNEQFF. CDR3 sequence (DNA): TGTGCCAGCAGTGGGACCGGGACAAGAGTCTACAATGAGCAGTTCTTC.

The rearrangement joins TRBV2 to TRBJ2-5, with 7 bases fitting TRBD1. This CDR3 spans 13 amino acids. Germline-derived CDR1 and CDR2 are SNHLY and FYNNEI. With 3 bases clipped from V and 5 bases from J, the junction kept 3 bases outside the gene matches. The CDR3 DNA sequence: TGTGCCAGCAGTGATGGACAGGTTGAGACCCAGTACTTC. It yields the protein CASSDGQVETQYF.

V is TRBV4-2 and J is TRBJ2-2, with TRBD2 matching 8 bases. There are 15 residues in the CDR3. CDR1 and CDR2 (germline): LGHNA, YNFKEQ. The ends lost 4 bases at V and 5 bases at J; junction bases unmatched: 6. DNA of the CDR3: TGTGCCAGCAGCCTCGGGGGGGCGGAGACCGGGGAGCTGTTTTTT. Translating gives CASSLGGAETGELFF.

The chain links TRBV11-3 to TRBJ1-1; D gene ambiguous. The ends were cut back, 5 bases at V and 5 bases at J, with 12 bases in the middle. The CDR3 extends over 13 amino acids. Germline V CDR1 and CDR2: SGHNT, YENEEA. The CDR3 coding sequence is TGTGCCAGCAGCGCGGGGAGTGGAACTGAAGCTTTCTTT. This encodes CASSAGSGTEAFF.

J is TRBJ1-5 and V is TRBV30, with 12 bases lining up with TRBD1. Losses at the gene ends were 1 base for V and 1 base for J; bases not matched to a gene: 8. The germline V gene encodes CDR1 GTSNPN and CDR2 SVGIG (reference sequence). The CDR3 sequence is 18 residues long. The CDR3 DNA follows: TGTGCCTGGAGTGGACGGGACAGGGGGCGGATAAGCAATCAGCCCCAGCATTTT. It encodes CAWSGRDRGRISNQPQHF.

This clone has only a few counts. This chain uses TRBV11-2 with TRBJ2-7; 7 nucleotides line up with TRBD2. Germline V gene lookup returns CDR1 SGHAT and CDR2 FQNNGV. Losses at the gene ends were 3 bases for V and 3 bases for J; bases not matched to a gene: 8. This CDR3 has 15 amino acids. The CDR3 DNA follows: TGTGCCAGCAGCTTGGGGTGGGGGACTATCTACGAGCAGTACTTC. It specifies CASSLGWGTIYEQYF.

The chain joins TRBV7-2 to TRBJ2-7; 8 bases match TRBD1. In germline, CDR1 is SGHTA, CDR2 FQGNSA. V lost 2 bases, J lost 4 bases, and 7 bases stayed unmatched. There are 15 residues in the CDR3. The DNA for the CDR3 is TGTGCCAGCAGCTTACTCGCAGGGGGCGGTTACGAGCAGTACTTC. It encodes CASSLLAGGGYEQYF.

The V call is TRBV7-9, the J call TRBJ1-1; TRBD1 aligns across 8 bases. The CDR3 has 14 residues. Germline CDR1 reads SEHNR; CDR2 reads FQNEAQ (reference sequence). The ends lost 2 bases at V and 3 bases at J; junction bases unmatched: 2. For the CDR3, the DNA is TGTGCCAGCAGCTTATCGGACAGGGACACTGAAGCTTTCTTT. It is translated as CASSLSDRDTEAFF.